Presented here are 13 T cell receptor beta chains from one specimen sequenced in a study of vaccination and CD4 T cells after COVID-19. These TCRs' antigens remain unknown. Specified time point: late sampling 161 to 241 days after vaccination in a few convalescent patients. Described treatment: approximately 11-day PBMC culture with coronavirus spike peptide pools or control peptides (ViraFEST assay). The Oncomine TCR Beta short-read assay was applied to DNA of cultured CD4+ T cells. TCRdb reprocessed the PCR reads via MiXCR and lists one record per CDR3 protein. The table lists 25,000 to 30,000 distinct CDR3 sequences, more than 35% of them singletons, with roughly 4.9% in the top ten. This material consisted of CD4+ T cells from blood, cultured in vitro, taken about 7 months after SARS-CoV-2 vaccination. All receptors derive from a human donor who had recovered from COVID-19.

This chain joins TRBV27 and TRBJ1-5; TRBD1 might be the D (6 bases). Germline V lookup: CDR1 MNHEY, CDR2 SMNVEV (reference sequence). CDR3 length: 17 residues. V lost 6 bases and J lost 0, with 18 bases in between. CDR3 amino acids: CASRSLRTDYSNQPQHF. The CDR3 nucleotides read TGTGCCAGCAGGTCCCTCCGGACAGATTATAGCAATCAGCCCCAGCATTTT.

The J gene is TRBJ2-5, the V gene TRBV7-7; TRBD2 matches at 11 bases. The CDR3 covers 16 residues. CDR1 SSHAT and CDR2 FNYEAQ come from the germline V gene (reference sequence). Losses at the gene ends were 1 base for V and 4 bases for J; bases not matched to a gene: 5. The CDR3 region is CASSLGLAGGVETQYF. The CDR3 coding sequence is TGTGCCAGCAGCTTAGGGTTAGCGGGAGGGGTAGAGACCCAGTACTTC.

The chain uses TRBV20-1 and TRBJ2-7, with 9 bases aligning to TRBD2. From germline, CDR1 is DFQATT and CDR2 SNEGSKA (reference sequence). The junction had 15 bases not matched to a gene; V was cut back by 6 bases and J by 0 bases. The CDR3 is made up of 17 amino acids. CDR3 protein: CSADTGIAGVGSYEQYF. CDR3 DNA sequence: TGCAGTGCCGATACGGGGATAGCGGGAGTTGGCTCCTACGAGCAGTACTTC.

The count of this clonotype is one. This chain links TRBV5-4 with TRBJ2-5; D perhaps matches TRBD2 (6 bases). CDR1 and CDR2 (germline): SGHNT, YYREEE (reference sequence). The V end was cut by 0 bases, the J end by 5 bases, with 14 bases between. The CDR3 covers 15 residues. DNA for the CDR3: TGTGCCAGCAGCTTGGGGGGGACTGACAAGGAGACCCAGTACTTC. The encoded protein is CASSLGGTDKETQYF.

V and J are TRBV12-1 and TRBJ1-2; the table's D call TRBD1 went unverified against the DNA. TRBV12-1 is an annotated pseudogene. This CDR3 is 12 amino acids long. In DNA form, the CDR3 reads TGTGCCAGCAGCCTCGGGACGGTTGGCTACACCTTC. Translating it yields CASSLGTVGYTF.

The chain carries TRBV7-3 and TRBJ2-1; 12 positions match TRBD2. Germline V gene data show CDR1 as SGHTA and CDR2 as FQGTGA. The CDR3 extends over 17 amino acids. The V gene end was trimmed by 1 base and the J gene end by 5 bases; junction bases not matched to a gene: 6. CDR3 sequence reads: CASSLKSGLAGNNEQFF. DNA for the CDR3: TGTGCCAGCAGCTTAAAAAGTGGACTAGCGGGGAACAATGAGCAGTTCTTC.

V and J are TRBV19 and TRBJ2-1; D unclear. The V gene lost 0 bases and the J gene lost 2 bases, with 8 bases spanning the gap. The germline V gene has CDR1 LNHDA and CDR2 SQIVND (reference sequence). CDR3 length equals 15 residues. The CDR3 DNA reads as TGTGCCAGTAGTATAGAACGAGTCGCCTACAATGAGCAGTTCTTC. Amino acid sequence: CASSIERVAYNEQFF. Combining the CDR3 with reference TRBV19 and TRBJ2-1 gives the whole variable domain DGGITQSPKYLFRKEGQNVTLSCEQNLNHDAMYWYRQDPGQGLRLIYYSQIVNDFQKGDIAEGYSVSREKKESFPLTVTSAQKNPTAFYLCASSIERVAYNEQFFGPGTRLTVL.

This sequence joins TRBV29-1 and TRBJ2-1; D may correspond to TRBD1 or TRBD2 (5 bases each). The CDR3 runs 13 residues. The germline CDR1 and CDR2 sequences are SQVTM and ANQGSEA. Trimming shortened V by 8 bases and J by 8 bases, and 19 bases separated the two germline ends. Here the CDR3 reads CSSYEGNFYEQFF. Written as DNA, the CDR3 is TGCAGCTCATATGAGGGGAATTTCTATGAGCAGTTCTTC.

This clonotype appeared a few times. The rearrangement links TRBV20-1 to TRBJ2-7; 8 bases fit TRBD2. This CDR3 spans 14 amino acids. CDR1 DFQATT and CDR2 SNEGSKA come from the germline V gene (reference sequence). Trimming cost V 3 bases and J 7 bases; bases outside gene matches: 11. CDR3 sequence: CSASDPREVDEQYF. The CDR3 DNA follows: TGCAGTGCTAGTGATCCGCGGGAGGTAGATGAGCAGTACTTC.

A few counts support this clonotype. The CDR3 sequence is CASSTGTAHSNQPQHF. The CDR3 nucleotides read TGTGCCAGTAGCACCGGGACAGCCCATAGCAATCAGCCCCAGCATTTT. This chain connects TRBV19 to TRBJ1-5, with TRBD1 matching 7 bases. Losses at the gene ends were 6 bases for V and 0 bases for J; bases not matched to a gene: 8. Germline lookup yields CDR1 LNHDA and CDR2 SQIVND (reference sequence). The CDR3 has 16 amino acids.

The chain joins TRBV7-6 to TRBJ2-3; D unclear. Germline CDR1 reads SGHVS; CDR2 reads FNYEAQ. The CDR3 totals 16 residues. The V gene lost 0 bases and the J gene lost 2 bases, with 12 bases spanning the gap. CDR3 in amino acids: CASSLARTGPTDTQYF. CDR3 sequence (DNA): TGTGCCAGCAGCTTAGCCCGAACCGGGCCCACAGATACGCAGTATTTT.

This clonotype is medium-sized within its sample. CDR3 nucleotides: TGTGCCAGCAGCAACCGGGACACGAGTGGCTACACCTTC. Protein product: CASSNRDTSGYTF. The V call is TRBV7-8, the J call TRBJ1-2, with a tentative D call TRBD1 (6 bases). CDR3 size: 13 residues. The germline V and J ends were trimmed by 5 bases and 7 bases, with 14 bases remaining between them. In germline, CDR1 is SGHVS, CDR2 FQNEAQ.

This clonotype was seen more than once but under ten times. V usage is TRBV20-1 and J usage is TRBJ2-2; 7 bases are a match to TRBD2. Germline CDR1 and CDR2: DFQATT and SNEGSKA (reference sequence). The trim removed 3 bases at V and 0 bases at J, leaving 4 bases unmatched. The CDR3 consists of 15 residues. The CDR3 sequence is CSASGGVPNTGELFF. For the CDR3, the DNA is TGCAGTGCTAGTGGGGGGGTCCCGAACACCGGGGAGCTGTTTTTT.